This T cell receptor (beta chain) was captured in a study of T cell repertoires in cytomegalovirus infection. Study summary: An indication of both CMV infection and matching HLA type came from public TCR beta signatures.

This clonotype appeared many times. Its specificity is not known. In TCRdb, the reads were re-called with MiXCR into one record per CDR3 protein. The sample includes about 400,000 distinct CDR3 sequences, about 34% of them seen just once. The CDR3 spans 13 residues. V lost 8 bases and J 1 base, leaving 9 bases between the germline ends. Germline assignment: CDR1 SGHTA and CDR2 FQGNSA. V gene TRBV7-2 combines with J gene TRBJ2-1; weak D call: TRBD2 (5 bases). The source is a human donor in good health (CMV status not recorded). Some clones in this sample may be carry-over from other donors' samples. The sample consisted of cultured PBMCs, taken from culture after CMV antigen stimulation. CDR3 nucleotides: TGTGCCAGCTCCCCGGGGTCCTACAATGAGCAGTTCTTC. Translation gives CASSPGSYNEQFF.